This TCR beta chain originates from a study of cytomegalovirus exposure and HLA in healthy donors. Study observations and caveats: There were reportedly fewer N-insertions in an Asian-associated ancestry cluster than the approximately 630-donor mean, in a later analysis.

Trimming removed 8 bases from V and 0 bases from J, with 14 bases in between. Germline CDR1 is MGHDK and CDR2 is SYGVNS. CDR3 size: 15 residues. Remarks on this clone: Its antigen is currently unknown.

The PCR ran on 60 Vbeta and 13 Jbeta primers. The repertoire was sequenced with immunoSEQ multiplex PCR; TCRdb's copy has only in-frame clones and lacks some. Among more than 65,000 clones listed, 76% were seen once. The chain recombines TRBV25-1 with TRBJ1-3; D remains unclear. The source is a man in his forties in good health and CMV-seronegative. The sample was PBMCs. Here the CDR3 reads CASFEAEVSGNTIYF. As DNA, the CDR3 is TGTGCCAGCTTTGAGGCGGAAGTCTCTGGAAACACCATATATTTT.